Here is one T cell receptor beta chain with its context. Its antigen is not identified. This entry belongs to a study of OX40 agonist ivuxolimab in advanced cancers. Study-level background: Ivuxolimab was delivered to patients intravenously every 2 weeks at doses spanning 0.01 to 10 mg/kg. Under the entry rules, prior anti-PD-1, anti-PD-L1 or anti-CTLA-4 therapy was allowed, and about 38% had some. Study results and limitations: CD8+ T cells showed, on average, more clonal expansion than CD4+ cells.

The assay was immunoSEQ multiplex PCR, and TCRdb's table has in-frame clones only and misses some. The sample holds tens of thousands of clones, 65% to 85% seen once. The CDR3 extends over 17 amino acids. The germline CDR1 and CDR2 sequences are SEHNR and FQNEAQ (reference sequence). The receptor's source is an adult with an advanced solid tumor such as melanoma, head and neck, liver or kidney cancer. The source was CD4+ or CD8+ T cells sorted from blood, collected in a trial of the OX40 agonist ivuxolimab. This chain joins TRBV7-9 and TRBJ2-5, with 10 bases matching TRBD2. Judging by the DNA end, TRBJ2-7 fits better; the J call may be wrong. The CDR3 region is CASSPWLAGGSSYEQYF. The CDR3, as DNA: TGTGCCAGCAGTCCTTGGTTAGCGGGAGGTTCCTCCTACGAGCAGTACTTC.